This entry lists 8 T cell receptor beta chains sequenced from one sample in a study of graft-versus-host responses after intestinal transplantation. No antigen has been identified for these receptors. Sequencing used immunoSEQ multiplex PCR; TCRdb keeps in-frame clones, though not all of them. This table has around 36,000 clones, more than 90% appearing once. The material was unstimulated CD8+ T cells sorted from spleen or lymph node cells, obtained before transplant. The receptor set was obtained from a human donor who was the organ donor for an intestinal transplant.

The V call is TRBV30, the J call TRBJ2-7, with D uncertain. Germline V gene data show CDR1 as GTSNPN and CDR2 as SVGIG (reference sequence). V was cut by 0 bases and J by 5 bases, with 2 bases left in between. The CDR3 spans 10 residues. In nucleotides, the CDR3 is TGTGCCTGGAGTGTCAACGAGCAGTACTTC. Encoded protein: CAWSVNEQYF.

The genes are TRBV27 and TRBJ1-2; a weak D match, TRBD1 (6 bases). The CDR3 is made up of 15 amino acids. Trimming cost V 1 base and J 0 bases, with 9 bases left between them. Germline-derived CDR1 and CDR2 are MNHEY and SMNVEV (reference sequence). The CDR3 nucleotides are TGTGCCAGCAGTTTATTGGGGGCTGCTAACTATGGCTACACCTTC. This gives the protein CASSLLGAANYGYTF.

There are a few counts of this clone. The CDR3 DNA sequence: TGTGCCAGCAGCGATGTGGCGGGGGTCACAGATACGCAGTATTTT. Translating gives CASSDVAGVTDTQYF. The chain employs TRBV5-4 and TRBJ2-3, with 7 bases that match TRBD2. CDR1 is SGHNT, CDR2 YYREEE, per germline (reference sequence). V lost 4 bases, J lost 2 bases, and 7 bases stayed unmatched. The CDR3 covers 15 residues.

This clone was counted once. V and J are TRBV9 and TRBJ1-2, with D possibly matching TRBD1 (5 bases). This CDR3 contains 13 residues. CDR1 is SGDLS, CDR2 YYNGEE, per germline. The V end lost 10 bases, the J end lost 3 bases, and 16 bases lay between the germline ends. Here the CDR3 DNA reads TGTGCCGGAGGGGTAACCATATACTATGGCTACACCTTC. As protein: CAGGVTIYYGYTF.

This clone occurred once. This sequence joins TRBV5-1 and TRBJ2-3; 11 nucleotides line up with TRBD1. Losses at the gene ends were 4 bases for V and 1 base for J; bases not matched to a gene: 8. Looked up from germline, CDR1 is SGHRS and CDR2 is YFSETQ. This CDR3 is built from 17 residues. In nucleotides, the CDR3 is TGCGCCAGCAGCGAAGGACAGGGGGCATCGGGCACAGATACGCAGTATTTT. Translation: CASSEGQGASGTDTQYF.

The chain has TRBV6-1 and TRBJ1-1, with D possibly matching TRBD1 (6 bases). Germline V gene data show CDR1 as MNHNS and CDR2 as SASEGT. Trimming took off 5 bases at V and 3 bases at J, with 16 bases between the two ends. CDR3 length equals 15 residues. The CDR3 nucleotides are TGTGCCAGCAGTCCCCGAGTGGGGGCGGACACTGAAGCTTTCTTT. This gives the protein CASSPRVGADTEAFF.

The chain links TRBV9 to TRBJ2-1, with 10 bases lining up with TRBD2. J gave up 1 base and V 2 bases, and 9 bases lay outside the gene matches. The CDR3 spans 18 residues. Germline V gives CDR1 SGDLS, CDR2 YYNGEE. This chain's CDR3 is CASSVSGGVQISYNEQFF. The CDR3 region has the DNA TGTGCCAGCAGCGTCAGCGGGGGGGTTCAAATTTCCTACAATGAGCAGTTCTTC.

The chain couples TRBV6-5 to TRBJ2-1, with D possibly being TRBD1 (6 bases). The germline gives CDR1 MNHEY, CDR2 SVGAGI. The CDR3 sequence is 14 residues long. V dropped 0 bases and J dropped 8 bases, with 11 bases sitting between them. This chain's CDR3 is CASSYSGTQHEQFF. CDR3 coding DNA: TGTGCCAGCAGTTACTCTGGGACACAGCATGAGCAGTTCTTC.